This paragraph covers one TCR beta chain sequence. The antigen is unknown. Germline and junction disagree at one end, which may indicate a read error. From about 400 ng of RNA, a library with molecular barcoded alpha/delta and beta/gamma adaptors was made. A single record per CDR3 protein comes from TCRdb applying MiXCR to the reads. The sample has more than 45,000 distinct CDR3 sequences, roughly 19% seen once. The source of the sample is a study of read filtering for tumor transcriptome and immune sequencing. About the study: TCR-mapped reads were about 4.05 to 11 million with IR-seq versus about 80 to 1273 with RNA-seq.

Study-wide findings and caveats: This fraction held mixed bone marrow immune cells after CD138-negative sorting. Around 85% of IR-seq clonotypes had one read, totaling around 3.3% of reads; RNA-seq: about 69% and 49%.

Germline lookup yields CDR1 SGHNT and CDR2 YYREEE (reference sequence). CDR3 length equals 15 residues. The receptor comes from a donor aged 40 or over with multiple myeloma. J is TRBJ2-1 and V is TRBV5-4; 7 nucleotides align to TRBD2. The sample taken for sequencing was a population of CD138-negative cells sorted from bone marrow. Here the CDR3 reads CASSSKAGKYNEQFF. Written as DNA, the CDR3 is TGTGCCAGCAGCTCTAAAGCGGGGAAATACAACGAGCAGTTCTTC.